This T cell receptor (beta chain) originates from a study of blood T cells in healthy people across ages. General study findings and limits: Correlation between TCR beta diversity and naive T cell percentage was strong.

A sample-barcoded 5' primer and a J-beta primer mix were used in a second PCR of roughly 6 to 11 cycles. TCRdb passed the 5' RACE reads through MiXCR, listing each CDR3 protein once. The sample has about a million distinct CDR3 sequences, roughly 50% seen once; the top ten hold about a fifth. A word on this clonotype: What it binds is not known.

From germline, CDR1 is SGHVS and CDR2 FNYEAQ. Trimming took 5 bases from V and 8 from J, leaving 18 bases between them. The CDR3 extends over 15 amino acids. Sequenced: blood. This clonotype was sampled from a woman aged 55-70 years in good health. The J gene is TRBJ1-4, the V gene TRBV7-6; D is undetermined. The CDR3 DNA sequence: TGTGCCAGCAGCCCCACCAGAAGCTCACAGGAAAAACTGTTTTTT. Translation gives CASSPTRSSQEKLFF.